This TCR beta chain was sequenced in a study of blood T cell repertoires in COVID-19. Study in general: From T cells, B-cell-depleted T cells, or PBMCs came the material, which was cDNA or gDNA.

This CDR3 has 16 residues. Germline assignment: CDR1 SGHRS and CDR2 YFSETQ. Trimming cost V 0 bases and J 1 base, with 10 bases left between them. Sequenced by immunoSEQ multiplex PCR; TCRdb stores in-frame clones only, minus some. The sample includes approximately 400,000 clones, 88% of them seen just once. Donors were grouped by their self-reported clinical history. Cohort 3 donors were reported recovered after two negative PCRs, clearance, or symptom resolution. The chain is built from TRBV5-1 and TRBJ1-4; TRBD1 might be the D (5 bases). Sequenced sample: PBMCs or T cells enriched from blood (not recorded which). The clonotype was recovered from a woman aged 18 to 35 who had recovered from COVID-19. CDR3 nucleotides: TGCGCCAGCAGCTTGGCCCTTCAGGGAACTAATGAAAAACTGTTTTTT. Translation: CASSLALQGTNEKLFF.